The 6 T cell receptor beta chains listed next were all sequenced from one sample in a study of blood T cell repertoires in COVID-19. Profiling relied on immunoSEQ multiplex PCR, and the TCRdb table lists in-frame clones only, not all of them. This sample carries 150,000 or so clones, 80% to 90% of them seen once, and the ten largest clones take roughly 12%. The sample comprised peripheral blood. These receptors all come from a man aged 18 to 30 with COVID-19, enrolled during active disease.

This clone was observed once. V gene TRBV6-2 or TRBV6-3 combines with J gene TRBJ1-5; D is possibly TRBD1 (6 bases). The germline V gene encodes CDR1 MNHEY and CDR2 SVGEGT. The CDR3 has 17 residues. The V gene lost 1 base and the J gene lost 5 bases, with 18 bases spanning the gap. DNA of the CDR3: TGTGCCAGCAGTTACTTGTTGGCAGGGGCGGAGGATCAGCCCCAGCATTTT. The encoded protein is CASSYLLAGAEDQPQHF.

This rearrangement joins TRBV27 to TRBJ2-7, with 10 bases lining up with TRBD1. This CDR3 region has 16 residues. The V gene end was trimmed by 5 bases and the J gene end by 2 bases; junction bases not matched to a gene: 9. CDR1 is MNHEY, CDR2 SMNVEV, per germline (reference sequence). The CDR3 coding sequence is TGTGCCAGCAGTATCCTAGACAGGGGGCACGCCTACGAGCAGTACTTC. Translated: CASSILDRGHAYEQYF.

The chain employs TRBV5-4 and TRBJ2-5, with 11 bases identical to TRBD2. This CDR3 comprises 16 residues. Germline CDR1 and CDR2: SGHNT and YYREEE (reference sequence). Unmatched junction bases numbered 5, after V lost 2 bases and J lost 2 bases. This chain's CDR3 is CASSLDLAGGQETQYF. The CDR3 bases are TGTGCCAGCAGCTTAGATCTAGCGGGGGGTCAAGAGACCCAGTACTTC.

The CDR3 DNA is TGTGCCAGCAGCCAGGGAGCTAACTATGGCTACACCTTC. Translation: CASSQGANYGYTF. The chain combines TRBV14 with TRBJ1-2, with no clear D. CDR1 and CDR2 (germline): SGHDN, FVKESK. V was cut by 3 bases and J by 0 bases, with 5 bases left in between. CDR3 size: 13 residues.

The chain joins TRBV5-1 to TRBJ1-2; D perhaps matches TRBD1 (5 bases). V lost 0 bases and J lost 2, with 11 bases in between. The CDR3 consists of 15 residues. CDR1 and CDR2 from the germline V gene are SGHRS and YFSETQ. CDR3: CASSLEWGPNYGYTF. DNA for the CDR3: TGCGCCAGCAGCTTGGAGTGGGGCCCGAACTATGGCTACACCTTC.

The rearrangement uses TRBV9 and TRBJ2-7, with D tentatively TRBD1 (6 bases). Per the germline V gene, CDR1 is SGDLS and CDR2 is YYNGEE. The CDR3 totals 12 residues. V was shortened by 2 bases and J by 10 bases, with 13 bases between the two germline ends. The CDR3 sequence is CASSVEDSAQYF. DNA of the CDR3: TGTGCCAGCAGCGTGGAGGACAGCGCCCAGTACTTC.